A selection of T cell receptor beta chains follows, all from one sample in a study of T-cell reconstitution after alpha-beta-depleted transplantation in children. TCRdb fed the PCR reads into MiXCR, producing one record per CDR3 protein. The data hold a few hundred thousand distinct CDR3 sequences, with around 9.9% observed a single time. Sequencing was performed on PBMCs, taken before TCRalphabeta/CD19-depleted stem cell transplant. These receptor sequences come from a child younger than two with acute myeloid leukemia, due to receive a stem cell transplant. Both conserved end residues are part of each CDR3. A D gene is named only where the DNA matches it firmly. Not all rows give a size; the values are once, few, many and, for expanded clones, a class.

.,many,TRBV29-1,TRBJ2-2,CSVVTADTGELFF,TGCAGCGTTGTTACGGCTGACACCGGGGAGCTGTTTTTT
.,many,TRBV24-1,TRBJ2-3,CATSHDVQASTDTQYF,TGTGCCACCAGTCATGATGTACAGGCTAGCACAGATACGCAGTATTTT
.,few,TRBV19,TRBJ2-5,CASSFGPVESYETQYF,TGTGCCAGTAGTTTTGGGCCCGTCGAGTCGTACGAGACCCAGTACTTC
TRBD2,many,TRBV24-1,TRBJ2-1,CATSDSGTTYNEQFF,TGTGCCACCAGTGATTCCGGGACTACCTACAATGAGCAGTTCTTC
TRBD1,.,TRBV23-1,TRBJ1-4,CASSRPGGVDEKLFF,TGCGCCAGCAGTCGACCAGGGGGGGTGGATGAAAAACTGTTTTTT
.,many,TRBV6-5,TRBJ2-7,CASSYGRFLYEQYF,TGTGCCAGCAGTTACGGGCGGTTCCTCTACGAGCAGTACTTC
.,many,TRBV7-3,TRBJ2-2,CASSPGHTGELFF,TGTGCCAGCAGCCCCGGACACACCGGGGAGCTGTTTTTT
.,many,TRBV20-1,TRBJ2-7,CSVSGTNPYEQYF,TGCAGTGTCTCGGGAACCAACCCCTACGAGCAGTACTTC
TRBD1,many,TRBV12-3/TRBV12-4,TRBJ1-2,CATRDRRQGIRKANYGYTF,TGTGCCACTCGGGACAGGCGTCAAGGAATTCGAAAAGCTAACTATGGCTACACCTTC
TRBD1,many,TRBV20-1,TRBJ1-4,CSARQGGTNEKLFF,TGCAGTGCCCGACAGGGTGGGACGAATGAAAAACTGTTTTTT
.,many,TRBV2,TRBJ2-1,CASSEYYNEQFF,TGTGCCAGCAGTGAGTACTACAATGAGCAGTTCTTC
TRBD2,.,TRBV2,TRBJ2-7,CASRLAGAQTYEQYF,TGTGCCAGCAGATTAGCGGGGGCACAAACCTACGAGCAGTACTTC
.,many,TRBV20-1,TRBJ2-1,CSARDQAAYNEQFF,TGCAGTGCTAGAGATCAGGCGGCGTACAATGAGCAGTTCTTC
.,many,TRBV7-2,TRBJ2-1,CASSLVSYSAPEQFF,TGTGCCAGCAGCTTAGTATCATACAGCGCCCCTGAGCAGTTCTTC
.,.,TRBV6-5,TRBJ2-1,CASSYSAGVKEQFF,TGTGCCAGCAGTTATTCTGCAGGGGTAAAGGAGCAGTTCTTC
.,many,TRBV5-6,TRBJ1-5,CASSLGGKVYSNQPQHF,TGTGCCAGCAGCTTGGGTGGGAAAGTCTATAGCAATCAGCCCCAGCATTTT
.,many,TRBV3-1,TRBJ1-2,CASSQDQSSRRNYGYTF,TGTGCCAGCAGCCAAGATCAATCGAGTAGACGCAACTATGGCTACACCTTC
TRBD2,many,TRBV12-3/TRBV12-4,TRBJ2-3,CASMSGGYTQYF,TGTGCCAGCATGAGCGGGGGGTATACGCAGTATTTT
.,many,TRBV12-3/TRBV12-4,TRBJ1-1,CASSSKMNTEAFF,TGTGCCAGCAGTTCGAAAATGAACACTGAAGCTTTCTTT
.,many,TRBV7-9,TRBJ1-2,CASSDSLGYGYTF,TGTGCCAGCAGCGACAGCCTTGGCTATGGCTACACCTTC
.,many,TRBV15,TRBJ2-1,CATSRDPSYNEQFF,TGTGCCACCAGCAGAGATCCTAGCTACAATGAGCAGTTCTTC
TRBD1,many,TRBV7-9,TRBJ1-5,CASSAERTGGYQPQHF,TGTGCCAGCAGCGCAGAAAGGACAGGGGGCTACCAGCCCCAGCATTTT
TRBD2,few,TRBV19,TRBJ2-1,CASSTSGSFGRNEQFF,TGTGCCAGCTCGACTAGCGGGAGCTTCGGGAGGAATGAGCAGTTCTTC
.,many,TRBV5-5,TRBJ2-7,CASSLEVPNYEQYF,TGTGCCAGCAGCTTGGAGGTCCCTAACTACGAGCAGTACTTC
TRBD2,many,TRBV20-1,TRBJ2-1,CSARDPRGRASNEQFF,TGCAGTGCTAGAGATCCCCGCGGGAGGGCCTCCAATGAGCAGTTCTTC